A single sample is the source of the 11 T cell receptor beta chains below, sequenced in a study of blood T cell repertoires in COVID-19. The assay was immunoSEQ multiplex PCR, and TCRdb's table has in-frame clones only and misses some. The table records under 250,000 clones, roughly 86% of them present only once. Sequencing was carried out using peripheral blood. The receptors shown here come from a woman between 45 and 65 years old with active or convalescent COVID-19.

The chain couples TRBV29-1 to TRBJ2-7, with 7 bases that match TRBD2. This CDR3 comprises 16 residues. Germline trimming cut 1 base from V and 4 bases from J; bases unmatched to any gene: 13. CDR1 is SQVTM and CDR2 is ANQGSEA in the germline V gene. In DNA, the CDR3 is TGCAGCGTTGAAGTAGGGGAGGGGATGCGGTGGTACGAGCAGTACTTC. Protein sequence: CSVEVGEGMRWYEQYF.

This clone has only a few counts. The chain joins TRBV6-4 to TRBJ2-1, with 8 bases that match TRBD2. The germline CDR1 and CDR2 sequences are MRHNA and SNTAGT. CDR3 size: 15 residues. Trimming at V came to 5 bases and at J to 8 bases, leaving 11 bases not matched to a gene. The CDR3: CASSPLSGERDEQFF. CDR3 DNA sequence: TGTGCCAGCAGTCCCCTTAGCGGGGAAAGGGATGAGCAGTTCTTC.

V and J are TRBV11-3 and TRBJ2-5, with 10 bases matching TRBD1. With V trimmed by 3 bases and J by 5 bases, 3 bases remained unmatched. The length of the CDR3 is 14 residues. Germline V gene lookup returns CDR1 SGHNT and CDR2 YENEEA. The CDR3 DNA follows: TGTGCCAGCAGCTTGACAGGGGGCGGGGAGACCCAGTACTTC. This codes for CASSLTGGGETQYF. The full variable domain, rest sourced from reference TRBV11-3 and TRBJ2-5, is EAGVVQSPRYKIIEKKQPVAFWCNPISGHNTLYWYLQNLGQGPELLIRYENEEAVDDSQLPKDRFSAERLKGVDSTLKIQPAELGDSAVYLCASSLTGGGETQYFGPGTRLLVL.

The CDR3 protein is CASSLTGTKYNEQFF. Written as DNA, the CDR3 is TGTGCCAGCAGTTTAACCGGGACAAAATACAATGAGCAGTTCTTC. This chain uses TRBV7-2 with TRBJ2-1, with a possible D match to TRBD1 (6 bases). CDR3 size: 15 residues. The V end lost 6 bases, the J end lost 4 bases, and 16 bases lay between the germline ends. CDR1 is SGHTA and CDR2 is FQGNSA in the germline V gene.

J is TRBJ1-5 and V is TRBV19; 8 bases align to TRBD1. The V segment lost 3 bases and the J segment 9 bases; nucleotides outside the gene matches: 13. The CDR3 is 16 residues long. Germline loops: CDR1 LNHDA, CDR2 SQIVND (reference sequence). CDR3 amino acids: CASSIPLGTGYLPQHF. The CDR3 nucleotides read TGTGCCAGTAGTATCCCTCTCGGGACAGGCTATCTGCCCCAGCATTTT.

The rearrangement links TRBV10-1 to TRBJ1-1; TRBD1 matches 7 bases. CDR1 is WNHNN, CDR2 SYGVQD, per germline (reference sequence). J lost 5 bases, V lost 6 bases, and 6 bases had no gene match. The CDR3 sequence is 13 residues long. In nucleotides, the CDR3 is TGCGCCAGCAGGCCAGGGGGTAGTACTGAAGCTTTCTTT. Amino acid sequence: CASRPGGSTEAFF.

This chain connects TRBV6-1 to TRBJ1-3, with D possibly TRBD1 on 6 matching bases. V was shortened by 2 bases and J by 2 bases, with 10 bases between the two germline ends. Germline CDR1 is MNHNS and CDR2 is SASEGT. The CDR3 contains 15 residues. The CDR3, as DNA: TGTGCCAGCAGTGAAAGGACAGACACTGGAAACACCATATATTTT. Translated, it gives CASSERTDTGNTIYF.

V is TRBV10-3 and J is TRBJ1-5; tentatively, D is TRBD1 (6 bases). This CDR3 is built from 18 residues. Between the trimmed V and J ends, which lost 10 bases and 0 bases, there was a span of 25 bases. CDR1 is ENHRY, CDR2 SYGVKD, per germline. Here the CDR3 reads CASRPDIQGPFSNQPQHF. The CDR3 DNA sequence: TGTGCCAGTCGTCCGGATATTCAGGGGCCCTTTAGCAATCAGCCCCAGCATTTT.

In its sample, this clone was seen a few times. The chain carries TRBV9 and TRBJ1-1, with a weak D call TRBD1 (5 bases). V was shortened by 3 bases and J by 3 bases, with 9 bases between the two germline ends. The CDR3 length is 13 residues. Per germline, CDR1 SGDLS and CDR2 YYNGEE. The CDR3 region is CASSGTTDTEAFF. The CDR3 nucleotides read TGTGCCAGCAGCGGAACGACAGACACTGAAGCTTTCTTT.

The chain links TRBV10-3 to TRBJ2-1; TRBD2 agrees at 9 bases. CDR1 is ENHRY and CDR2 is SYGVKD in the germline V gene. The CDR3 has 16 amino acids. The V segment lost 6 bases and the J segment 7 bases; nucleotides outside the gene matches: 13. The CDR3 bases are TGTGCCATCAGCCAATTTAGCGGGGGCCAGCGAAATGAGCAGTTCTTC. Its translation: CAISQFSGGQRNEQFF.

The V gene is TRBV7-6, the J gene TRBJ2-3; unclear D gene. The CDR3 has 15 residues. The germline V gene has CDR1 SGHVS and CDR2 FNYEAQ. The V gene lost 1 base and the J gene lost 2 bases, with 10 bases spanning the gap. The CDR3 region has the DNA TGTGCCAGCAGCTTAGGAGAGAGAAACACAGATACGCAGTATTTT. Encoded protein: CASSLGERNTDTQYF.